The rows below give T cell receptor beta chains drawn from one sample of a study of T cells in Graves' hyperthyroidism and ophthalmopathy. TCRdb re-derived calls from the multiplex PCR reads in MiXCR, one entry per CDR3 protein. The profile shows 250,000 or so distinct CDR3 sequences, roughly 15% of them singletons. The sample comprised blood. These receptors were collected from a woman aged 45-65 years with Graves' hyperthyroidism that later progressed to Graves' ophthalmopathy. The CDR3 runs from the conserved cysteine through the conserved F or W. D genes are given only for firm matches. Clone sizes are given selectively: once, few, many, or a class where the clone is expanded.

-,TRBV5-8,TRBJ2-7,-,TGTGCCAGCACCCAATTGGGCGGAGACTACGAGCAGTACTTC,CASTQLGGDYEQYF
-,TRBV28,TRBJ1-2,many,TGTGCCAGCAGTTCAGGTTACGCGAATGATGGCTACACCTTC,CASSSGYANDGYTF
TRBD1,TRBV6-1,TRBJ1-6,many,TGTGCCAGCAGCCTCGGACAGGGTTATCGTTCACCCCTCCACTTT,CASSLGQGYRSPLHF
TRBD2,TRBV5-6,TRBJ2-3,few,TGTGCCAGCAGCATCGGACTAGCGGCAGGAAGTACGCAGTATTTT,CASSIGLAAGSTQYF
TRBD2,TRBV28,TRBJ2-1,many,TGTGCCAGCAGTTCCCAGCGGGCCCAAGCGGGAGGTGAGCAGTTCTTC,CASSSQRAQAGGEQFF
TRBD2,TRBV20-1,TRBJ2-7,many,TGCAGTCTTCCGGGACTAGTTCATTACGAGCAGTACTTC,CSLPGLVHYEQYF
-,TRBV10-2,TRBJ1-6,-,TGCGCCGGCAGTGAGTTACCAGGACCGAATTCACCCCTCCACTTT,CAGSELPGPNSPLHF
TRBD2,TRBV6-6,TRBJ2-7,-,TGTGCCAGCAGTTACGTGGTAGCGGGAGATGAGCAGTACTTC,CASSYVVAGDEQYF
TRBD2,TRBV7-9,TRBJ2-3,-,TGTGCCAGCAGCTGGGGGGGGTCTTCAGATACGCAGTATTTT,CASSWGGSSDTQYF
-,TRBV7-8,TRBJ1-4,few,TGTGCCAGCAGCTTAGGTCGAAGGATTGAAAAACTGTTTTTT,CASSLGRRIEKLFF
-,TRBV30,TRBJ1-2,many,TGTGCCTGGTACGGGTCGGGGGTAGGTGGCTACACCTTC,CAWYGSGVGGYTF
-,TRBV7-2,TRBJ2-3,many,TGTGCCAGCAGCTTAGCAAGCGGAGGGGTGGATACGCAGTATTTT,CASSLASGGVDTQYF
TRBD2,TRBV11-1,TRBJ2-5,many,TGTGCCAGCAGCTTAGTTTCTAGCGGGAGGATATACCAAGAGACCCAGTACTTC,CASSLVSSGRIYQETQYF